The present TCR beta chain was sequenced within a study of T cell repertoires in cytomegalovirus infection (dated by TCRdb to the late 2010s). About the study as a whole: The HLA type of each donor mattered for the analysis, because public TCR beta signatures pointed to carriage of CMV infection along with the matching HLA type. What the work shows at the level of the full study, not this receptor alone: In both this cohort and an independent cohort of several hundred donors, the cumulative frequency of public TCR beta family members distinguished carriers of CMV infection plus the relevant HLA type. The ex vivo response was dominated by HLA-C-restricted CMV-specific TCR beta clonotypes, which also provided the single most frequent clonotype in two of eight donors.

Sequencing used an Illumina HiSeq 1500. Using fastp at Q25 and MiXCR, TCRdb reprocessed the public reads and kept productive beta chains. Every entry covers one CDR3 protein and lists the most common genes and DNA from its rows. The sample has about 310,000 distinct CDR3 sequences on record, 15% to 20% of them singletons. 9.5% to 15% of the sample belongs to the ten largest clones. Including the terminal cysteine and phenylalanine, the CDR3 comprises 13 residues. The entry retains the CDR3 DNA only, 39 bases that are in frame from base 1. The germline V gene (reference sequence) supplies CDR1 MNHEY and CDR2 SMNVEV. Relative to germline, V is 3 bases shorter and J is 4 bases shorter, with 9 bases between their ends. This clonotype was counted at least ten times. Its antigen remains undetermined. Within one base of it there is no much larger clone, and no base qualities were kept.

The chain is assembled from TRBV27 and TRBJ1-2; the D gene cannot be named for sure. The TCR was taken from a human donor in good health (CMV status not recorded). Some clones in this sample may be carry-over from other donors' samples. Sequencing was done on a sample of PBMCs. The CDR3: CASSFQEGYGYTF. The DNA sequence is given as TGTGCCAGCAGTTTCCAGGAGGGCTATGGCTACACCTTC.